This TCR beta chain was sequenced in a study of blood T cell repertoires in COVID-19. Overall study context: Sites across the United States, Italy and Spain contributed samples from acute and convalescent COVID-19.

Original processing methods: From reference gene primer amplification, estimates of nucleated cell counts were derived. Here immunoSEQ multiplex PCR was the method, and the copy in TCRdb shows in-frame clones only, minus some. Clone size and the V and J calls come from that table; the DNA yielded D and trimming. This table has around 420,000 clones, over 75% appearing once. The germline V gene has CDR1 MGHRA and CDR2 YSYEKL. V was pared by 1 base and J by 0 bases, with 8 bases between. The CDR3 length is 15 residues. Clinical history as reported by participants underpinned cohort assignment. V and J are TRBV4-1 and TRBJ2-3; maybe TRBD2 (6 bases). The sequence was collected from a woman aged 40 to 50 with acute COVID-19. Sequencing was carried out using PBMCs or T cells enriched from blood (not recorded which). CDR3 sequence (DNA): TGCGCCAGCAGCCAAGCACTAGCAAGCACAGATACGCAGTATTTT. Its translation: CASSQALASTDTQYF.